This TCR beta chain appears in the sequencing data of a study of ipilimumab plus nivolumab after autologous stem cell transplantation. The table came from immunoSEQ multiplex PCR; TCRdb's copy has only in-frame clones and leaves some out. The sample yields fewer than 25,000 clones, over 75% seen once. This clone came up a few times. The source material was PBMCs, sampled in a trial of ipilimumab plus nivolumab as post-transplant consolidation. The receptor was isolated from a male donor with diffuse large B-cell lymphoma.

The CDR3 DNA reads TGCGCCAGCAGCTTGGTCTCGGGCTACGAGCAGTACTTC. It translates to CASSLVSGYEQYF. The rearrangement uses TRBV5-1 and TRBJ2-7, with unresolved D. This CDR3 has 13 residues. The germline V gene encodes CDR1 SGHRS and CDR2 YFSETQ. The V end lost 0 bases, the J end lost 3 bases, and 7 bases lay between the germline ends.